Below, 19 T cell receptor beta chains from the same sample are listed, as sequenced in a study of regulatory T cells in long-lasting Graves disease (dated by TCRdb to about 2021). The library was generated by multiplex PCR. Sequencing instrument: Illumina HiSeq 4000. To build TCR beta libraries, CDR3 regions were amplified by Arm-PCR using iRepertoire HTBI primers. The public sequencing data were trimmed at Q25 with fastp and processed into clonotypes with MiXCR by TCRdb, which kept only in-frame beta chains. Merged by CDR3 protein, the rows form single entries marked with the most common genes and DNA. For this sample the table gives fewer than 600,000 distinct CDR3 sequences, of which about 20% were detected only once. Roughly 14% of the sample rests with the top ten. The time point label of this sample denotes: persistent/refractory GD, antithyroid drugs over 5 years with positive TRAb. RNA was extracted from PBMCs in TRIzol for both TCR sequencing and RNA sequencing.

The input for sequencing was peripheral blood mononuclear cells (PBMCs), taken when the disease was refractory, from a patient treated with antithyroid drugs. The source of these receptors is a female donor with Graves disease.

This clonotype has a count of ten or more. The chain links TRBV7-2 to TRBJ2-3; TRBD1 matches 7 bases. CDR1 and CDR2 (germline): SGHTA, FQGNSA. This CDR3 spans 14 amino acids. V shed 4 bases, J shed 4 bases, and the junction held 5 bases outside the gene matches. The CDR3 spells CASSSGQSADTQYF. The DNA of the CDR3 is TGTGCCAGCAGCTCGGGACAGAGCGCAGATACGCAGTATTTT.

V and J are TRBV19 and TRBJ1-4, with unresolved D. With 3 bases removed from V and 1 base from J, the gap between germline ends came to 6 bases. Germline lookup yields CDR1 LNHDA and CDR2 SQIVND (reference sequence). The CDR3 extends over 14 amino acids. CDR3 coding DNA: TGTGCCAGTAGTATGGACGGAACTAATGAAAAACTGTTTTTT. Translating it yields CASSMDGTNEKLFF. The full variable domain, completed using reference TRBV19 and TRBJ1-4, is DGGITQSPKYLFRKEGQNVTLSCEQNLNHDAMYWYRQDPGQGLRLIYYSQIVNDFQKGDIAEGYSVSREKKESFPLTVTSAQKNPTAFYLCASSMDGTNEKLFFGSGTQLSVL.

This clonotype came up many times. The V and J genes are TRBV6-1 and TRBJ1-6; the D gene is possibly TRBD1 (6 bases). V lost 2 bases and J lost 9, with 14 bases in between. Germline V gives CDR1 MNHNS, CDR2 SASEGT. The CDR3 totals 15 residues. CDR3 amino acids: CASSEQTGLSSPLHF. CDR3 in DNA: TGTGCCAGCAGTGAACAAACAGGGTTAAGTTCACCCCTCCACTTT.

This clonotype was counted many times. V usage is TRBV20-1 and J usage is TRBJ2-7; the D gene is possibly TRBD2 (5 bases). The V and J ends lost 4 bases and 0 bases respectively, with 10 bases between them. Germline assignment: CDR1 DFQATT and CDR2 SNEGSKA (reference sequence). This CDR3 contains 13 residues. CDR3 residues: CSAKTGSSYEQYF. Here the CDR3 DNA reads TGCAGTGCTAAGACTGGGAGCTCCTACGAGCAGTACTTC.

This clonotype was counted between two and nine times. The chain employs TRBV7-3 and TRBJ2-1, with D perhaps assigned TRBD1 or TRBD2 (5 bases each). V lost 5 bases and J 9 bases, leaving 17 bases between the germline ends. Germline CDR1 reads SGHTA; CDR2 reads FQGTGA. This CDR3 has 14 residues. The DNA for the CDR3 is TGTGCCAGCAGCCCCGGGACCACGGCGGGTGAGCAGTTCTTC. Encoded protein: CASSPGTTAGEQFF.

The V and J genes are TRBV3-1 and TRBJ1-1; 8 nucleotides line up with TRBD1. The germline V gene has CDR1 LGHDT and CDR2 YNNKEL (reference sequence). The CDR3 runs to 15 residues. J lost 5 bases, V lost 4 bases, and 9 bases had no gene match. The CDR3 is CASSPTTGGGTEAFF. CDR3 sequence (DNA): TGTGCCAGCAGCCCGACCACAGGGGGGGGGACTGAAGCTTTCTTT.

This clonotype was detected only a few times. The gene calls are TRBV12-3 or TRBV12-4 and TRBJ1-3, with D hard to call. The CDR3 is 15 amino acids. Trimming took 3 bases from V and 0 from J, leaving 9 bases between them. The CDR3 DNA is TGTGCCAGCAGTTTGTTAGGAACCTCTGGAAACACCATATATTTT. This encodes CASSLLGTSGNTIYF.

This chain connects TRBV11-1 to TRBJ2-2; D may correspond to TRBD1 or TRBD2 (7 bases each). The V gene lost 2 bases and the J gene lost 1 base, with 14 bases spanning the gap. Looked up from germline, CDR1 is SGHAT and CDR2 is FQDESV (reference sequence). This CDR3 comprises 17 residues. CDR3 in amino acids: CASSLKRDSKNTGELFF. DNA of the CDR3: TGTGCCAGCAGCTTAAAGCGGGACAGCAAGAACACCGGGGAGCTGTTTTTT.

The chain couples TRBV20-1 to TRBJ1-1; no clear D. V was clipped by 6 bases and J by 7 bases, with 12 bases between them. Germline V gene lookup returns CDR1 DFQATT and CDR2 SNEGSKA (reference sequence). CDR3 length equals 11 residues. The CDR3 reads CSAVSPIEAFF. The CDR3, as DNA: TGCAGTGCCGTTTCTCCGATTGAAGCTTTCTTT.

There are a few counts of this clonotype. The chain has TRBV5-1 and TRBJ2-2; possibly TRBD2 for D (6 bases). V was pared by 4 bases and J by 4 bases, with 17 bases between. The germline V gene encodes CDR1 SGHRS and CDR2 YFSETQ. This CDR3 is built from 16 residues. In nucleotides, the CDR3 is TGCGCCAGCAGCCCGGAGGGGCGGGGATTCACCGGGGAGCTGTTTTTT. Its protein product is CASSPEGRGFTGELFF.

This clonotype was detected ten times or more. This sequence joins TRBV2 and TRBJ1-4, with D unclear. The germline CDR1 and CDR2 sequences are SNHLY and FYNNEI. V was trimmed by 6 bases and J by 4 bases, leaving 12 bases between them. This CDR3 is 14 amino acids long. The CDR3 DNA reads as TGTGCCAGCAGGGATAGGCGTTATAATGAAAAACTGTTTTTT. This encodes CASRDRRYNEKLFF.

This clonotype was detected only a few times. J is TRBJ2-7 and V is TRBV2, with a weak D call TRBD2 (5 bases). This CDR3 spans 14 amino acids. Germline V gene lookup returns CDR1 SNHLY and CDR2 FYNNEI. The V and J ends lost 1 base and 3 bases respectively, with 10 bases between them. The CDR3 protein is CASSEGRGFYEQYF. The DNA for the CDR3 is TGTGCCAGCAGTGAAGGACGAGGGTTCTACGAGCAGTACTTC.

This clonotype was seen many times. V gene TRBV6-2 or TRBV6-3 combines with J gene TRBJ1-2, with D possibly TRBD1 on 5 matching bases. Germline V gives CDR1 MNHEY, CDR2 SVGEGT. With 6 bases removed from V and 8 bases from J, the gap between germline ends came to 13 bases. The CDR3 extends over 12 amino acids. CDR3 in amino acids: CASSSRVAGYTF. The CDR3 DNA sequence: TGTGCCAGCAGCTCCAGGGTCGCGGGCTACACCTTC.

This clonotype has more than one count but fewer than ten. One end of the junction fails to match germline, which may point to a read error. The rearrangement uses TRBV5-8 and TRBJ1-6; D is uncertain. In germline, CDR1 is SGHTS, CDR2 YDEGEE. This CDR3 region has 16 residues. CDR3 sequence reads: CASSLSRTLDNSPHHF. The CDR3 region has the DNA TGTGCCAGCAGCTTGAGTCGAACCCTTGATAATTCACCCCACCACTTT.

The chain couples TRBV12-3 or TRBV12-4 to TRBJ2-7, with 7 bases fitting TRBD2. The CDR3 length is 14 residues. The trim removed 3 bases at V and 2 bases at J, leaving 4 bases unmatched. DNA of the CDR3: TGTGCCAGCAGTTTTTATGGGAGGGCCTACGAGCAGTACTTC. Translating it yields CASSFYGRAYEQYF.

The table lists this clonotype with many counts. V gene TRBV28 combines with J gene TRBJ2-6; D possibly corresponds to TRBD2 (5 bases). CDR1 is MDHEN and CDR2 is SYDVKM in the germline V gene. Trimming took off 1 base at V and 2 bases at J, with 9 bases between the two ends. There are 16 residues in the CDR3. The CDR3 is CASSLFTRAGANVLTF. CDR3 sequence (DNA): TGTGCCAGCAGTTTATTCACTAGAGCTGGGGCCAACGTCCTGACTTTC.

This chain connects TRBV5-6 to TRBJ2-3, with D uncertain. V shed 1 base and J shed 4 bases, with 7 bases lying between them. Germline CDR1 and CDR2: SGHDT and YYEEEE. CDR3 size: 13 residues. CDR3 sequence (DNA): TGTGCCAGCAGCTTGTCGTTGGCAGATACGCAGTATTTT. Protein sequence: CASSLSLADTQYF.

Many counts were recorded for this clonotype. The chain has TRBV6-2 or TRBV6-3 and TRBJ1-6; D uncertain. Trimming removed 2 bases at V and 0 bases at J, with 2 bases between. The CDR3 sequence is 14 residues long. Germline CDR1 MNHEY, CDR2 SVGEGT. Written as DNA, the CDR3 is TGTGCCAGCAGTTACAACTCCTATAATTCACCCCTCCACTTT. Its translation: CASSYNSYNSPLHF.

Regarding this clonotype: A single base separates this from a much larger clone, so it may be a read error. The V gene is TRBV28, the J gene TRBJ2-7; no clear D gene. The CDR3 sequence is 14 residues long. V lost 6 bases to trimming and J lost 4 bases, with 16 bases between them. Germline V gene sequence: CDR1 MDHEN, CDR2 SYDVKM. The DNA of the CDR3 is TGTGCCAGCAGGTGGGCCAACCCCCCTTACGAGCAGTACTTC. This gives the protein CASRWANPPYEQYF.